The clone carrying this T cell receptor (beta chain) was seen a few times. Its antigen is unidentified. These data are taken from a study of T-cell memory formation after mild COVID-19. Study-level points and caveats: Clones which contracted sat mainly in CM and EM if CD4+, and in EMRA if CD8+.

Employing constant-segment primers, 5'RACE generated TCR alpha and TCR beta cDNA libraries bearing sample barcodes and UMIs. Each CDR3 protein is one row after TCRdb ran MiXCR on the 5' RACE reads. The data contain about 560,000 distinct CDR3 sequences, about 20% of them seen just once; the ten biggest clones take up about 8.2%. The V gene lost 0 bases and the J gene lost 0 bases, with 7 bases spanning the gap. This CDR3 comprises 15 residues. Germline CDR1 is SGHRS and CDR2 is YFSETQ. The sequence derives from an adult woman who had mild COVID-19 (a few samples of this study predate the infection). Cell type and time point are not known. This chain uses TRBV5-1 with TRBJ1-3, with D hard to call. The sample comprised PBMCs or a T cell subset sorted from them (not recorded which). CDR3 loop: CASSLAAGSGNTIYF. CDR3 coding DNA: TGCGCCAGCAGCTTGGCTGCAGGCTCTGGAAACACCATATATTTT.